Described below is a single T cell receptor beta chain sequence and its context. The specificity of this receptor is unknown. No base quality values were provided; no much bigger clone lies one nucleotide off. The CDR3 regions of human TCRbeta chains were subjected to immunosequencing. Per the authors' processing: Repertoire TCRs were checked for matches against a reference library of SARS-CoV-2-specific TCRs that had been generated using the MIRA antigen-specificity platform. Breadth was defined as the fraction of unique TCRs that were SARS-CoV-2-associated, and depth was defined as the fraction of total T cells that were SARS-CoV-2-associated. Using the MIRA data, each spike-specific TCR was mapped to the spike region that the TCR reacts to and placed in a CD4 or CD8 class. Log10-transformed breadth and depth values were compared by one-way ANOVA with Sidak's multiple comparisons tests. TCRdb retrieved this table from immuneACCESS and kept in-frame rearrangements only. Not all clones are present; in checked studies, unresolved V genes account for under half, and no reason is known for the remainder. From that table come the V and J calls and clone size; the DNA was used to work out D and trimming. The sample has approximately 160,000 clones on record, 88% of them singletons. Less than 2.5% of the sample is in the top ten clones.

The source of the sample is a study of T cell responses to AZD1222 COVID-19 vaccine (dated by TCRdb to about 2021). About the full investigation: AZD1222 recipients whose second dose came at about 4 weeks and those whose second dose came at about 12 weeks were combined into one group, since spike-specific TCR depth and breadth did not differ between the two schedules. Enrollment into the trials was organized by age into subgroups of 18-55, 56-69 and 70-plus years, and those subgroups contained 148, 28 and 57 TCR-sequenced participants, respectively. TCR sequencing was performed for some 250 trial participants, of whom some 200 were given two doses of AZD1222 and around 26 were given two doses of MenACWY control vaccine.

From a lookup of the germline V gene (reference sequence), CDR1 and CDR2 are GTSNPN and SVGIG. Here V drops 0 bases and J drops 2 bases, and the junction holds 6 bases not matched to any gene. Counted from cysteine to phenylalanine, this CDR3 has 16 amino acids. Just CDR3 DNA is preserved here, 48 bases in frame from base 1. Findings and caveats that apply to the study as a whole: The whole spike protein was spanned by vaccine-associated CD4 TCRs, and dominant responses were seen in regions 160-218 and 743-854. Conclusions about previously exposed vaccinees were limited because only six AZD1222 recipients were SARS-CoV-2 seropositive at baseline. A significant rise in spike-specific TCR breadth and depth was observed after two AZD1222 doses relative to day 0 and relative to MenACWY recipients. The 56-69-year group was small, and its depth increase did not reach significance, likely because of low power. No day 14 peak-response samples were available, so repertoires were characterized only after the peak T cell response. Most participants were white British and females outnumbered males, and the authors suggested that clonal diversity may have been underestimated. Nearly half of unique spike-specific TCRs reportedly recognized epitopes outside regions mutated in the B.1.351 and B.1.1.7 variants.

This sample's time point label indicates: baseline before first vaccination. Vaccinee samples were obtained from the UK trials COV001 and COV002, which included a single-blind randomized controlled phase 2/3 trial of AZD1222 (ChAdOx1 nCoV-19) in healthy adults. For TCRbeta chain sequencing, PBMC samples were collected from trial participants at day 0 and at day 28 after the second dose. Specimen: peripheral blood, collected on day 0 of AZD1222 vaccination. The rearrangement combines TRBV30 with TRBJ2-3, with 9 junctional bases fitting TRBD2. This TCR derives from an adult in good health. This receptor has the CDR3 CAWSVLKREATDTQYF. The DNA is TGTGCCTGGAGTGTATTGAAGCGGGAGGCCACAGATACGCAGTATTTT.